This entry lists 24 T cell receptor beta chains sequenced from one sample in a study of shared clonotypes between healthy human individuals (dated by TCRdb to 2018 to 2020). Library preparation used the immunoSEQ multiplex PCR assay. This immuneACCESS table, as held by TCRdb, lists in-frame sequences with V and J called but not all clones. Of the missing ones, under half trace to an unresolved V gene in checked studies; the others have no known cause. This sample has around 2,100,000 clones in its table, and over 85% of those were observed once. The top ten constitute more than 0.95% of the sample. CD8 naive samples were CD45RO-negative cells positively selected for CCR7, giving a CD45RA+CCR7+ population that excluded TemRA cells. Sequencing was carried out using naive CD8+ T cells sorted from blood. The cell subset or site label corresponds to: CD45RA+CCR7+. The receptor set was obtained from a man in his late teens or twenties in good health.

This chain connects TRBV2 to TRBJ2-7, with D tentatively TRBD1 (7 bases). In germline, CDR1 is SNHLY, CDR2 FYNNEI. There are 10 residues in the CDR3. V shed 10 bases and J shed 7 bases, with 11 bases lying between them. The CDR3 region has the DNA TGTGCCATCAGGGGGGAGGAGCAGTACTTC. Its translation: CAIRGEEQYF.

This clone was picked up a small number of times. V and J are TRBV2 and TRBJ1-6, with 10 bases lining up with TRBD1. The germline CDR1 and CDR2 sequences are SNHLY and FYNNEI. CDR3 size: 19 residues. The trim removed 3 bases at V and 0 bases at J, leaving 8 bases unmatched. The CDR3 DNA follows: TGTGCCAGCAGTGACGAGGGGACAGGGGCCAGCTCCTATAATTCACCCCTCCACTTT. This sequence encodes CASSDEGTGASSYNSPLHF.

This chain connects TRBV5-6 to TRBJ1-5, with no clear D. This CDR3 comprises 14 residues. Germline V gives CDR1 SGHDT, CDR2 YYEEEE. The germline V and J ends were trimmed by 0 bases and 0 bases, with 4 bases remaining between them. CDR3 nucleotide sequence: TGTGCCAGCAGCTTGGAATATAGCAATCAGCCCCAGCATTTT. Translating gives CASSLEYSNQPQHF. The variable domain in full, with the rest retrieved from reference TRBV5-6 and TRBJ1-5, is DAGVTQSPTHLIKTRGQQVTLRCSPKSGHDTVSWYQQALGQGPQFIFQYYEEEERQRGNFPDRFSGHQFPNYSSELNVNALLLGDSALYLCASSLEYSNQPQHFGDGTRLSIL.

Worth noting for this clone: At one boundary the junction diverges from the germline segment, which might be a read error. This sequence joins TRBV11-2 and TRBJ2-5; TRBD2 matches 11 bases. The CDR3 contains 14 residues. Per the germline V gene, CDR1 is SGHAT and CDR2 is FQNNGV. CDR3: CASSLSLAGDYPNF. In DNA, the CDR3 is TGTGCCAGCAGCTTATCACTAGCGGGAGACTACCCCAACTTC.

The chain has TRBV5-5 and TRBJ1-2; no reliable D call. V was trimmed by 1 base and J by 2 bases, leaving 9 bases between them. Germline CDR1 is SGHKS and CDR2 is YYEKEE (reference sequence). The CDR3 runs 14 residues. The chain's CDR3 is CASSLSSENYGYTF. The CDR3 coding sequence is TGTGCCAGCAGCTTGAGCAGCGAAAACTATGGCTACACCTTC.

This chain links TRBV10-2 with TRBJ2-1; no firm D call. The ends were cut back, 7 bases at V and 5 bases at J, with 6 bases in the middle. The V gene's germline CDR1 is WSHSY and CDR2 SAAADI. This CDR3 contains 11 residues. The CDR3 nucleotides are TGCGCCAGCACCGAGAACAATGAGCAGTTCTTC. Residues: CASTENNEQFF.

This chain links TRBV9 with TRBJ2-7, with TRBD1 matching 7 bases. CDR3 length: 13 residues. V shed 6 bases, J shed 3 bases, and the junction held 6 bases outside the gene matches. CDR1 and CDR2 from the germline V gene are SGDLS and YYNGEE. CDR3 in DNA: TGTGCCAGCAACGCAGGGGGTGGCTACGAGCAGTACTTC. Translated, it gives CASNAGGGYEQYF.

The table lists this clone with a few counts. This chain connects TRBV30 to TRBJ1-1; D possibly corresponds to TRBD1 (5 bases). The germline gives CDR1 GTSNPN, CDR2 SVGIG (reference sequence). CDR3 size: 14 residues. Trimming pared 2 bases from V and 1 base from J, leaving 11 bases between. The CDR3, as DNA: TGTGCCTGGAGTCCTACCGGGACGAACACTGAAGCTTTCTTT. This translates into CAWSPTGTNTEAFF.

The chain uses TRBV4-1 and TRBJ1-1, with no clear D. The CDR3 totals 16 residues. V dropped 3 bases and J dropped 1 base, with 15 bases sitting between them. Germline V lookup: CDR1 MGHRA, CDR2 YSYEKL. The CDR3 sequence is CASSHFGEDWNTEAFF. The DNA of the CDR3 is TGCGCCAGCAGCCATTTTGGGGAGGACTGGAACACTGAAGCTTTCTTT.

CDR3: CASSIGPANEQFF. The CDR3 bases are TGTGCCAGTAGTATAGGGCCCGCCAATGAGCAGTTCTTC. This chain links TRBV19 with TRBJ2-1; no reliable D call. CDR1 and CDR2 (germline): LNHDA, SQIVND (reference sequence). This CDR3 is 13 amino acids long. Deletions cut 1 base from V and 6 bases from J, with 7 bases between.

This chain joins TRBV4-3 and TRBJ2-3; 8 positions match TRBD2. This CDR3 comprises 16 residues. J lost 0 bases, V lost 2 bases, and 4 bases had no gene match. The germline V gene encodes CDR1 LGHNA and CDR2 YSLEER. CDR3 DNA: TGCGCCAGCAGCCAAACTAGCGGTCCTAGCACAGATACGCAGTATTTT. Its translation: CASSQTSGPSTDTQYF.

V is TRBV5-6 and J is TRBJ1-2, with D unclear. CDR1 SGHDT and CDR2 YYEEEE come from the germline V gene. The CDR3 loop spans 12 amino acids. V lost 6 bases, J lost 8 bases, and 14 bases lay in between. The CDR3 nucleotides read TGTGCCAGCACCTCCACGGGCCTGGGCTACACCTTC. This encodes CASTSTGLGYTF.

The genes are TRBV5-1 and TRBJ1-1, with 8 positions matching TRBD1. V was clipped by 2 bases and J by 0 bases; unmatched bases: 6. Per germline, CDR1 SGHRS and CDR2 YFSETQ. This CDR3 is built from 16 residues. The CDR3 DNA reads TGCGCCAGCAGCTTTTCAAGACAGGGGTTGAACACTGAAGCTTTCTTT. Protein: CASSFSRQGLNTEAFF.

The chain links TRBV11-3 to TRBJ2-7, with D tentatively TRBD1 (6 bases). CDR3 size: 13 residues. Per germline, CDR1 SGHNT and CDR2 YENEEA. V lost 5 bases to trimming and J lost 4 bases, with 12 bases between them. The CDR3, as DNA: TGTGCCAGCAGCCCAGGGGTAACTTACGAGCAGTACTTC. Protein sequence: CASSPGVTYEQYF.

The CDR3 nucleotides are TGTGCCAGCAGCGCGACGGCTACCGGGGAGCTGTTTTTT. Translation gives CASSATATGELFF. J is TRBJ2-2 and V is TRBV9; D gene unclear. This CDR3 region has 13 residues. With 3 bases removed from V and 5 bases from J, the gap between germline ends came to 8 bases. Germline-derived CDR1 and CDR2 are SGDLS and YYNGEE. The complete variable domain, with remaining parts taken from reference TRBV9 and TRBJ2-2, reads DSGVTQTPKHLITATGQRVTLRCSPRSGDLSVYWYQQSLDQGLQFLIQYYNGEERAKGNILERFSAQQFPDLHSELNLSSLELGDSALYFCASSATATGELFFGEGSRLTVL.

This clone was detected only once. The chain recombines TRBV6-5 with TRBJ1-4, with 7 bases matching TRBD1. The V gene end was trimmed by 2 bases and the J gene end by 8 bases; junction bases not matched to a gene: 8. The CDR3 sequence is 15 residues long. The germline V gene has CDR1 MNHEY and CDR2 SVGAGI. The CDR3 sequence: CASSYEDRDPEKLFF. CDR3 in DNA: TGTGCCAGCAGTTACGAAGACAGGGATCCCGAAAAACTGTTTTTT.

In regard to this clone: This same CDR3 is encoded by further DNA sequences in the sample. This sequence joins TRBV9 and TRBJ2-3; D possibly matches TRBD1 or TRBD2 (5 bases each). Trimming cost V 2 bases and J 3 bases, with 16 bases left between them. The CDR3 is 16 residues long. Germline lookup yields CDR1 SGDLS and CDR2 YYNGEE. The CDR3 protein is CASSVGVVPSTDTQYF. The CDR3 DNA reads TGTGCCAGCAGCGTGGGGGTGGTTCCCTCAACAGATACGCAGTATTTT. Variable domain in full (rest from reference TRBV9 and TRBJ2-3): DSGVTQTPKHLITATGQRVTLRCSPRSGDLSVYWYQQSLDQGLQFLIQYYNGEERAKGNILERFSAQQFPDLHSELNLSSLELGDSALYFCASSVGVVPSTDTQYFGPGTRLTVL.

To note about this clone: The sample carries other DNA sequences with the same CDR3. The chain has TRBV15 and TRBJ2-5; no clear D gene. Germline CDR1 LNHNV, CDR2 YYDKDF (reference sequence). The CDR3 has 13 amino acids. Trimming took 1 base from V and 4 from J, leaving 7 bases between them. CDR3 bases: TGTGCCACCAGCAGAGTACCGGGAGAGACCCAGTACTTC. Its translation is CATSRVPGETQYF.

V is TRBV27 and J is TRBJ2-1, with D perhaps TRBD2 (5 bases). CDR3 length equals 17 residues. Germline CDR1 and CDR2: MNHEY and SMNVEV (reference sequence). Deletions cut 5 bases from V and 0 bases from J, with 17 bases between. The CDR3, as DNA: TGTGCCAGCAGTCCCCTTGGCGGGCCGACCTCCTACAATGAGCAGTTCTTC. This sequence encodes CASSPLGGPTSYNEQFF.

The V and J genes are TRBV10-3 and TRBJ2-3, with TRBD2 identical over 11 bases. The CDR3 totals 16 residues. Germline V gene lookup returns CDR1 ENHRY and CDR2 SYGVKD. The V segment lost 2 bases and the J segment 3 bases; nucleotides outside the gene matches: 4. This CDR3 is CAISEELAGVTDTQYF. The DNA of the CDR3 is TGTGCCATCAGTGAGGAACTAGCGGGAGTGACAGATACGCAGTATTTT.

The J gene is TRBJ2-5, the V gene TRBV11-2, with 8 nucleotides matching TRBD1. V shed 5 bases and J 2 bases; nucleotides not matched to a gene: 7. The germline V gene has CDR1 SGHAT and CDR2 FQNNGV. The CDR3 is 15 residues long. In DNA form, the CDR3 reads TGTGCCAGCAGCCCCCCGGGACAGGTACAAGAGACCCAGTACTTC. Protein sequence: CASSPPGQVQETQYF.

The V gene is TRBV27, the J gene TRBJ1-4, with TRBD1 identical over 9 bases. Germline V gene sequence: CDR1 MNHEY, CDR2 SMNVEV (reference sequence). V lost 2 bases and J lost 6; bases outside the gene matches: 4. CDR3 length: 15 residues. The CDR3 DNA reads TGTGCCAGCAGTTTAACCGGGACAGGGCATGAAAAACTGTTTTTT. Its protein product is CASSLTGTGHEKLFF. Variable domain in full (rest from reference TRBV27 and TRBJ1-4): EAQVTQNPRYLITVTGKKLTVTCSQNMNHEYMSWYRQDPGLGLRQIYYSMNVEVTDKGDVPEGYKVSRKEKRNFPLILESPSPNQTSLYFCASSLTGTGHEKLFFGSGTQLSVL.

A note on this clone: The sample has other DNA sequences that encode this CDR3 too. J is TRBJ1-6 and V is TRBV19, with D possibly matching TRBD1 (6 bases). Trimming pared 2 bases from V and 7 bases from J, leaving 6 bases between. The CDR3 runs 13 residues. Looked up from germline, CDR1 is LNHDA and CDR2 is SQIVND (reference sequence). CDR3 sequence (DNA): TGTGCCAGTAGTATACAGGGGAATTCACCCCTCCACTTT. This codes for CASSIQGNSPLHF.

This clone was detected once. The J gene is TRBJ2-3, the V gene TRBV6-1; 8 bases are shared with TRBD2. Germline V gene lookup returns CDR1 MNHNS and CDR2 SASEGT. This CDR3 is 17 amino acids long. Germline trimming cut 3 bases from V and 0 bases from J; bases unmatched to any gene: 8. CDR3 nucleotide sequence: TGTGCCAGCAGTGACCCAGTGGTAGCGGGGAGCACAGATACGCAGTATTTT. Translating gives CASSDPVVAGSTDTQYF.